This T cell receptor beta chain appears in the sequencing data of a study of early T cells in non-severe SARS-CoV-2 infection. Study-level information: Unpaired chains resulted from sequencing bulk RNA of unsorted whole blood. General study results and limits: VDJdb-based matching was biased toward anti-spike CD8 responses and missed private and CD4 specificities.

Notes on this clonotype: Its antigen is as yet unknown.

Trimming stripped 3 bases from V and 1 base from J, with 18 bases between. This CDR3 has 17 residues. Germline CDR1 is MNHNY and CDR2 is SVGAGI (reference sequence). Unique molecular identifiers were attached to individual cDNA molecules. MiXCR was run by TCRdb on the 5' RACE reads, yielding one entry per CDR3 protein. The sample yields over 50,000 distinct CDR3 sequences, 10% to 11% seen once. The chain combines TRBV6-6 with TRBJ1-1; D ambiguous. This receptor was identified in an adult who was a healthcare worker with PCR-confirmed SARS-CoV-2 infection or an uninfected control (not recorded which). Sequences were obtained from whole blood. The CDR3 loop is CASSYAPQGRQNTEAFF. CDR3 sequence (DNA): TGTGCCAGCAGTTATGCCCCCCAAGGGAGACAGAACACTGAAGCTTTCTTT.